This T cell receptor beta chain came from a study of shared clonotypes between healthy human individuals. Whole-study findings and limits: The study generally estimated greater richness for naive than memory subsets.

Sequenced by immunoSEQ multiplex PCR; TCRdb stores in-frame clones only, minus some. The top ten clones hold around 2% of a sample with some 680,000 clones, around 73% of them seen once. Concerning this clone itself: The target antigen is unknown.

V was pared by 0 bases and J by 4 bases, with 9 bases of the junction left unmatched. Germline CDR1 and CDR2: MGHRA and YSYEKL. This CDR3 contains 16 residues. The chain is built from TRBV4-1 and TRBJ2-7, with 7 bases that match TRBD1. The sample was memory CD4+ T cells sorted from blood. Subset in this sample: CD45RA-negative fraction. This sequence originates from a woman in her 30s in good health. The CDR3 protein is CASSQDRQGLVYEQYF. The CDR3 nucleotides read TGCGCCAGCAGCCAAGACCGACAGGGCCTCGTTTACGAGCAGTACTTC.